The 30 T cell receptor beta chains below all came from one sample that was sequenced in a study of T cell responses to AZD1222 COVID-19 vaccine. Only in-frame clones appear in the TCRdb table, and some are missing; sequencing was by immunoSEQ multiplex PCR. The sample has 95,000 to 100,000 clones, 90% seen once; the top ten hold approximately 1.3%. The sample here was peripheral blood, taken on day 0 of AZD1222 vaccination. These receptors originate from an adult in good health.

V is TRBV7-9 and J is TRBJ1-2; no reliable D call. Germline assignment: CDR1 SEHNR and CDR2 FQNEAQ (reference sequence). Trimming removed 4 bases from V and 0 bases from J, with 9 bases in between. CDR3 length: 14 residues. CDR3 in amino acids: CASSSPQANYGYTF. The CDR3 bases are TGTGCCAGCAGCTCACCCCAGGCTAACTATGGCTACACCTTC.

CDR3 loop: CASSENSNSPLHF. For the CDR3, the DNA is TGCGCCAGCAGTGAGAACAGTAATTCACCCCTCCACTTT. The rearrangement joins TRBV10-2 to TRBJ1-6; D unresolved. Germline-derived CDR1 and CDR2 are WSHSY and SAAADI. The V end lost 2 bases, the J end lost 6 bases, and 5 bases lay between the germline ends. There are 13 residues in the CDR3.

The DNA for the CDR3 is TGCGCCAGCAGCCCGGAAGGGACAATGGGCTCTGGAAACACCATATATTTT. This gives the protein CASSPEGTMGSGNTIYF. This chain joins TRBV5-1 and TRBJ1-3; TRBD1 is a possible D gene (6 bases). CDR1 and CDR2 from the germline V gene are SGHRS and YFSETQ. V lost 4 bases to trimming and J lost 0 bases, with 17 bases between them. The CDR3 is made up of 17 amino acids. Full variable domain (outside the CDR3, taken from reference TRBV5-1 and TRBJ1-3): KAGVTQTPRYLIKTRGQQVTLSCSPISGHRSVSWYQQTPGQGLQFLFEYFSETQRNKGNFPGRFSGRQFSNSRSEMNVSTLELGDSALYLCASSPEGTMGSGNTIYFGEGSWLTVV.

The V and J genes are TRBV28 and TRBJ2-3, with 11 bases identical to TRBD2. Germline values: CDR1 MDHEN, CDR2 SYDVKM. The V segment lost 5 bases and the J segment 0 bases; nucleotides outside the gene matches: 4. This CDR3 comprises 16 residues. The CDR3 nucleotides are TGTGCCAGCAGTCCCTGGACTAGCGGGAGCACAGATACGCAGTATTTT. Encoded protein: CASSPWTSGSTDTQYF. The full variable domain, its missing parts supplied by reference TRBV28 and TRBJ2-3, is DVKVTQSSRYLVKRTGEKVFLECVQDMDHENMFWYRQDPGLGLRLIYFSYDVKMKEKGDIPEGYSVSREKKERFSLILESASTNQTSMYLCASSPWTSGSTDTQYFGPGTRLTVL.

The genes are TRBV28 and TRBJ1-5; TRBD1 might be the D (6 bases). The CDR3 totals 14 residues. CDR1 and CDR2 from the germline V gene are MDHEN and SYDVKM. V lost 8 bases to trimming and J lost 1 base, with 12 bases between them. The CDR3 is CASLDRRSNQPQHF. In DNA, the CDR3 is TGTGCCAGCCTGGACAGACGAAGCAATCAGCCCCAGCATTTT.

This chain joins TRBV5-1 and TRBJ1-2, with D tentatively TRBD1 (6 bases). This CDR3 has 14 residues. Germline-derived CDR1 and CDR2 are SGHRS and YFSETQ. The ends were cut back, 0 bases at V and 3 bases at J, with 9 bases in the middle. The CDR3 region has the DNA TGCGCCAGCAGCTTGGGGGACACGGACTATGGCTACACCTTC. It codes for CASSLGDTDYGYTF.

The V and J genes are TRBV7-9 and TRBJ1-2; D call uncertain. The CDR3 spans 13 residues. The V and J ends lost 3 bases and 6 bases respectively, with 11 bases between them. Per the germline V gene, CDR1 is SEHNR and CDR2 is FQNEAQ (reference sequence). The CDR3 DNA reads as TGTGCCAGCAGCTTGTCCGACACGGATGGCTACACCTTC. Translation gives CASSLSDTDGYTF.

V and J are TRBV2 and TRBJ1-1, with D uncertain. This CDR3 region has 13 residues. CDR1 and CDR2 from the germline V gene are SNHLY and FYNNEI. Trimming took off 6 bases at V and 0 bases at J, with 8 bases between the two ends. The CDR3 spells CASRKGMNTEAFF. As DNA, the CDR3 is TGTGCCAGCAGGAAGGGAATGAACACTGAAGCTTTCTTT.

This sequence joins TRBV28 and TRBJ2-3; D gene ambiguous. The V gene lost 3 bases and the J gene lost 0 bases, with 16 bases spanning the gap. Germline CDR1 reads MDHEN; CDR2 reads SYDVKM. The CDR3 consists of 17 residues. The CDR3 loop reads CASSFGGSTTSTDTQYF. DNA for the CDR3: TGTGCCAGCAGTTTCGGCGGTTCTACCACTAGCACAGATACGCAGTATTTT.

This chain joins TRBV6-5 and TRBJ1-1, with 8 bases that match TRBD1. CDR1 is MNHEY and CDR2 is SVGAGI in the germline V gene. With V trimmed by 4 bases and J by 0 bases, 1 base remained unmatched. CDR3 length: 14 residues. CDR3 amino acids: CASSLTGVNTEAFF. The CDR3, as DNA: TGTGCCAGCAGTTTGACAGGGGTGAACACTGAAGCTTTCTTT.

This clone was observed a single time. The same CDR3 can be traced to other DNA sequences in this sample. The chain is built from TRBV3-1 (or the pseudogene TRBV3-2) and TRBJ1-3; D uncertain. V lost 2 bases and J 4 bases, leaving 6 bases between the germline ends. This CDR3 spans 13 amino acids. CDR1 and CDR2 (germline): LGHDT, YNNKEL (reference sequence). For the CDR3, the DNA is TGTGCCAGCAGCCAAATTAGGGGAAACACCATATATTTT. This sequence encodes CASSQIRGNTIYF.

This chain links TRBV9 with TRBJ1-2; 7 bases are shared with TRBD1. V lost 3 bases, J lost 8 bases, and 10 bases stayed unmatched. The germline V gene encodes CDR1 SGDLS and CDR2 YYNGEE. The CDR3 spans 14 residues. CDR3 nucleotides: TGTGCCAGCAGCGGCGGACAGGTTGGTGGCGGCTACACCTTC. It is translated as CASSGGQVGGGYTF.

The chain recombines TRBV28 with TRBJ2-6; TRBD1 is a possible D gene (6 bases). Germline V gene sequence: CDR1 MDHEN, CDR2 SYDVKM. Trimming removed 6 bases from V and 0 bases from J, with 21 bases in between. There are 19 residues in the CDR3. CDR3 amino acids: CASSPTQGKLFSGANVLTF. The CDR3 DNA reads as TGTGCCAGCAGCCCGACCCAGGGGAAACTTTTCTCTGGGGCCAACGTCCTGACTTTC.

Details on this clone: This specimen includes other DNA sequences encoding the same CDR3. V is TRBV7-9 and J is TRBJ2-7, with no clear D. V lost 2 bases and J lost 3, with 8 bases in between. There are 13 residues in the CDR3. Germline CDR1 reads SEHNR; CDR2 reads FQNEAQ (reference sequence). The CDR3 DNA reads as TGTGCCAGCAGCTTATACCAGAGCTACGAGCAGTACTTC. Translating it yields CASSLYQSYEQYF.

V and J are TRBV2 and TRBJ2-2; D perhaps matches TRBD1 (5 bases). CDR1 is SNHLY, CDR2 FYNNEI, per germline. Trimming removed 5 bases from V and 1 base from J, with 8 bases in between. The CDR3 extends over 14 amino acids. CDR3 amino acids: CASSSDRNTGELFF. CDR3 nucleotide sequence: TGTGCCAGCAGTTCCGACAGGAACACCGGGGAGCTGTTTTTT.

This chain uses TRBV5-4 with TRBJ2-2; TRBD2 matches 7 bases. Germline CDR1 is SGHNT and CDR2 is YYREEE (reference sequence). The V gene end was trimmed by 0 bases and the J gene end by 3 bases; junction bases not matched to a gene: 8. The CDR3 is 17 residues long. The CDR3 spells CASSLGSGPGYTGELFF. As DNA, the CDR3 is TGTGCCAGCAGCTTGGGTAGCGGGCCGGGGTACACCGGGGAGCTGTTTTTT.

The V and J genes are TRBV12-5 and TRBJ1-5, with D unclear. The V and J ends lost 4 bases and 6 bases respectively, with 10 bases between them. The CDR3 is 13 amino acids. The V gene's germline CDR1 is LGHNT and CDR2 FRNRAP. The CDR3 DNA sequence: TGTGCTAGTGGTTGTACGTGGAGTCAGCCCCAGCATTTT. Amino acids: CASGCTWSQPQHF.

CDR3 in DNA: TGTGCCAGCAGATTACAGGGGGCAGGGGCCAACGTCCTGACTTTC. This gives the protein CASRLQGAGANVLTF. V is TRBV6-5 and J is TRBJ2-6; the match to TRBD1 covers 9 bases. Germline loops: CDR1 MNHEY, CDR2 SVGAGI. The CDR3 extends over 15 amino acids. V trimming: 6 bases; J trimming: 4 bases; junction bases outside the gene matches: 4.

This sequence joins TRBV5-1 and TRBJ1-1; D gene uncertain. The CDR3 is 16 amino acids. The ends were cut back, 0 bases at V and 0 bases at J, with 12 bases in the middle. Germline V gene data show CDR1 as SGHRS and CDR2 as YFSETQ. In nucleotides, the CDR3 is TGCGCCAGCAGCTTGGGGACTTTGGCCATGAACACTGAAGCTTTCTTT. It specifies CASSLGTLAMNTEAFF.

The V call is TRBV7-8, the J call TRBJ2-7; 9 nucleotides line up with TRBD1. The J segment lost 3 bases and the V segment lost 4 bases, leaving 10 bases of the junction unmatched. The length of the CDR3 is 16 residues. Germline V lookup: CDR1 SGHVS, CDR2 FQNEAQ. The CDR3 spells CASSSAQGTGNYEQYF. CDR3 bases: TGTGCCAGCAGCTCTGCTCAAGGGACAGGGAACTACGAGCAGTACTTC.

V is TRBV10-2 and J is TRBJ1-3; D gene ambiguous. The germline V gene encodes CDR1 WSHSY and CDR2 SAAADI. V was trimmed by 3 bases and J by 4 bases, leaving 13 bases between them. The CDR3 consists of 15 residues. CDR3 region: CASSERASGGNTIYF. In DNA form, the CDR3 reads TGCGCCAGCAGTGAAAGGGCTTCGGGAGGAAACACCATATATTTT.

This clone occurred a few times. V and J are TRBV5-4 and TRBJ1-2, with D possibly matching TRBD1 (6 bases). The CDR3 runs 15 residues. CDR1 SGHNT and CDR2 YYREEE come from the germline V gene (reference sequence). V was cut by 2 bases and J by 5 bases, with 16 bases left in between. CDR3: CASSFLDRPRYGYTF. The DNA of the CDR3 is TGTGCCAGCAGCTTCCTAGACAGGCCCAGGTATGGCTACACCTTC.

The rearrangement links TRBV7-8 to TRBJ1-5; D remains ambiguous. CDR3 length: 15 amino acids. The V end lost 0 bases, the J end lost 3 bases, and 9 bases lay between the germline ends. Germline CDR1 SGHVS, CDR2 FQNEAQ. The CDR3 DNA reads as TGTGCCAGCAGCTTAGCCGGAGAAAACAATCAGCCCCAGCATTTT. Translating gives CASSLAGENNQPQHF.

The CDR3 DNA follows: TGCGCCAGCAGGGTAGCAACCCTAAACCCTGAGCAGTTCTTC. Its protein is CASRVATLNPEQFF. This chain connects TRBV5-1 to TRBJ2-1; D ambiguous. CDR1 and CDR2 from the germline V gene are SGHRS and YFSETQ. V was shortened by 5 bases and J by 9 bases, with 18 bases between the two germline ends. The CDR3 is 14 residues long.

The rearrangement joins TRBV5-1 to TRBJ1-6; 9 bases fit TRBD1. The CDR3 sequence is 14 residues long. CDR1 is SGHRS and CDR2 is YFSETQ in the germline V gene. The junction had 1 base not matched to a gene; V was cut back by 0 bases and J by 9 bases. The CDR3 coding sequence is TGCGCCAGCAGCTTGGAACAGGGGGCTTCACCCCTCCACTTT. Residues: CASSLEQGASPLHF.

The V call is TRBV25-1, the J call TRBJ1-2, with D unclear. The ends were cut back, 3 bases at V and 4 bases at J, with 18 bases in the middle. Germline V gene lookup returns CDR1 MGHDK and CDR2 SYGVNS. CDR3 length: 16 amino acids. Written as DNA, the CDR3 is TGTGCCAGCAGTGAGCTTCCGGTTTCGGATTCCTATGGCTACACCTTC. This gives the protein CASSELPVSDSYGYTF.

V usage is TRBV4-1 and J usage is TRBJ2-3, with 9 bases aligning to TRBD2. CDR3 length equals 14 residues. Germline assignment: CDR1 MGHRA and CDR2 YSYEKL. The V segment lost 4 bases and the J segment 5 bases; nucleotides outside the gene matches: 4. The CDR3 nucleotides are TGCGCCAGCAGCCGCGGGGGGGCTGGAGATACGCAGTATTTT. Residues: CASSRGGAGDTQYF.

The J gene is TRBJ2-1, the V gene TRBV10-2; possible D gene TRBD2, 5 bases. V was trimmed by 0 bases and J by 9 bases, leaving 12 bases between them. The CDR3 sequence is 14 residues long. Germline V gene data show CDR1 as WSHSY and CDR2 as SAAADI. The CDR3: CASSESEVGSEQFF. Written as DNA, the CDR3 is TGCGCCAGCAGTGAGTCGGAAGTAGGGAGTGAGCAGTTCTTC.

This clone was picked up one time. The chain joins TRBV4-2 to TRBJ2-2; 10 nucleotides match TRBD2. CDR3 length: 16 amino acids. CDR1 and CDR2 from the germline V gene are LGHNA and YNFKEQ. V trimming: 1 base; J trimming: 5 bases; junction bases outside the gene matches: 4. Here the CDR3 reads CASSQVTSGETGELFF. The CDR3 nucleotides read TGTGCCAGCAGCCAAGTAACTAGCGGGGAGACCGGGGAGCTGTTTTTT.

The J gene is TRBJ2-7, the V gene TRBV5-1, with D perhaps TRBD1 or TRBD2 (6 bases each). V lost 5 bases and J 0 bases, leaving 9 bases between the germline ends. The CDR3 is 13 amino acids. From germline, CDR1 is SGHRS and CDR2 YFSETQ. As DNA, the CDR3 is TGCGCCAGCAGAGGGGGGAGCTCCTACGAGCAGTACTTC. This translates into CASRGGSSYEQYF. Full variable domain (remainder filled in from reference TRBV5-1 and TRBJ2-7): KAGVTQTPRYLIKTRGQQVTLSCSPISGHRSVSWYQQTPGQGLQFLFEYFSETQRNKGNFPGRFSGRQFSNSRSEMNVSTLELGDSALYLCASRGGSSYEQYFGPGTRLTVT.